This T cell receptor beta chain was recorded in a study of technical replicates of blood from a few donors (dated by TCRdb to the late 2010s). Worth noting for this clone: Its antigen remains undetermined. No much larger clone exists at a distance of one base, and base qualities are not known.

Libraries came from the immunoSEQ multiplex PCR assay. Here the immuneACCESS table is served through TCRdb, limited to in-frame sequences with V and J called. Missing clones are a known gap in these copies; in checked studies unresolved V genes cover under half, and the rest lacks a known reason. The sample records around 84,000 clones, 95% to 98% of which are singletons. In total, the top ten clones hold 0.15% of the sample. Taken from cysteine to phenylalanine, the CDR3 has 17 residues. Only the CDR3 portion is preserved as DNA: 51 bases, with reading frame beginning at the first base. From a lookup of the germline V gene (reference sequence), CDR1 and CDR2 are MNHEY and SMNVEV. Cut back by 3 bases and 0 bases, the V and J ends lie 15 bases apart.

The sample consisted of T cells isolated from PBMCs. Recombination connected TRBV27 to TRBJ1-3; the D region possibly corresponds to TRBD1 (5 bases align). The receptor's source is a human donor in good health. The bases are TGTGCCAGCAGTTTTTCAGGGTACCTTGACTCTGGAAACACCATATATTTT. It translates to CASSFSGYLDSGNTIYF.